The entry that follows covers one T cell receptor (beta chain) sequence. The target antigen is unknown. Naive CD8 cells were CD45RO-negative, positively selected for CCR7, excluding terminally differentiated effector memory CD45RA+ cells. Donors, without exception, were Caucasian adults residing in Nashville, Tennessee. The sample is drawn from a study of shared clonotypes between healthy human individuals. Study observations and caveats: Sampling was confined to blood; repertoires within tissues likely differ.

Replicate PCRs from sorted subsets contained 200 ng DNA, which is some 29,000 T cell genomes. Per the original methods: Because ImmunoSEQ provided only junction sequences with no quality scores, the filtering differed. The assay was immunoSEQ multiplex PCR, and TCRdb's table has in-frame clones only and misses some. V and J calls and clone size are those listed in that table; D and trimming were worked out from the DNA. The sample yields roughly 2.1 million clones, 93% seen once. Sample: naive CD8+ T cells from PBMCs. This clonotype was obtained from a man between 18 and 29 years old in good health. Some clones in this sample may be carry-over from other donors' samples.

CDR3 coding DNA: TGTGCCAGCAGCATAGGGATGGGGGGCAATGAGCAGTTCTTC. The encoded protein is CASSIGMGGNEQFF. V is TRBV21-1 and J is TRBJ2-1; the table's TRBD2 call for D was not verified on the DNA. TRBV21-1 is a pseudogene locus. The CDR3 is 14 amino acids.